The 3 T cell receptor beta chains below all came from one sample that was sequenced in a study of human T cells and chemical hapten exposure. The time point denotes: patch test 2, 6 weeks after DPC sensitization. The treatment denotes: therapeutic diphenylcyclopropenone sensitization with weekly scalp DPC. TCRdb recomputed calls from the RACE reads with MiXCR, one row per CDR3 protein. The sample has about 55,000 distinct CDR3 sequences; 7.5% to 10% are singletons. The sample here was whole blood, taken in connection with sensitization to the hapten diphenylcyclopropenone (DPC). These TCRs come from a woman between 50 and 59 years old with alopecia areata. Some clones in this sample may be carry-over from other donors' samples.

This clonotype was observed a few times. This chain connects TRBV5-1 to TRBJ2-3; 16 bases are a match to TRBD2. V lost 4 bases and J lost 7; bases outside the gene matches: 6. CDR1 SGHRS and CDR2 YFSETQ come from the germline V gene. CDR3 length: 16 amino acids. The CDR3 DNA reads TGCGCCAGCAGCCGCGGGACTAGCGGGGGGGCGAATACGCAGTATTTT. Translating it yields CASSRGTSGGANTQYF. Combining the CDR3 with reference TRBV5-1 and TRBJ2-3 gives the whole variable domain KAGVTQTPRYLIKTRGQQVTLSCSPISGHRSVSWYQQTPGQGLQFLFEYFSETQRNKGNFPGRFSGRQFSNSRSEMNVSTLELGDSALYLCASSRGTSGGANTQYFGPGTRLTVL.

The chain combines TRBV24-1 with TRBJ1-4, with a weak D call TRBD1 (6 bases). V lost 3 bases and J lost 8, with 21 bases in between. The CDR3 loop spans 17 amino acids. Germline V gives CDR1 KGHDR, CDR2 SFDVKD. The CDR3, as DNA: TGTGCCACCAGTGATGCCTCCGCCGGACAGTCTAGGGAAAAACTGTTTTTT. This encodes CATSDASAGQSREKLFF.

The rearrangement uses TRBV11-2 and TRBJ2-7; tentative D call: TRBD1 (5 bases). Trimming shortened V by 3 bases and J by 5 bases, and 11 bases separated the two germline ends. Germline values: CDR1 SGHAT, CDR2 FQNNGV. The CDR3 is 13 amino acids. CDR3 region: CASSFIPRDEQYF. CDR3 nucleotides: TGTGCCAGCAGCTTTATCCCCAGGGACGAGCAGTACTTC.